This TCR beta chain was obtained from a study of T cells in Graves' hyperthyroidism and ophthalmopathy. Hyperthyroidism was newly diagnosed in patients aged 18 to 65 (duration under 2 months). Source material for PBMCs was around 10 ml fresh peripheral blood. Study results and caveats: Model predictions of ophthalmopathy came a median around 7.1 months before onset.

The CDR3 spans 15 residues. Germline V gene lookup returns CDR1 SGHRS and CDR2 YFSETQ. There were TCR beta CDR3 regions amplified from RNA transcripts. An initial round of RT-PCR targeting the TCR CDR3 relied on the HTBI primer set. TCRdb reanalysed the multiplex PCR reads using MiXCR and keeps one entry per CDR3 protein. The table has about 350,000 distinct CDR3 sequences, about a sixth seen once. Points on this clonotype: Its matching antigen is unknown. At one of its ends the junction is not consistent with the germline gene, which may arise from a read error.

Sequenced: blood. The TCR originated in a woman aged 25 to 39 with Graves' hyperthyroidism that later progressed to Graves' ophthalmopathy. This chain uses TRBV5-1 with TRBJ2-5; the D gene is possibly TRBD2 (6 bases). CDR3 nucleotides: TGTGCCAGCAGCTTCGGGGGAATGGGTCGGGAGACCCAGTACTTC. Encoded protein: CASSFGGMGRETQYF.